This T cell receptor beta chain was recovered during a study of vaccination effects on CD4 cells after COVID-19. The protocol was immunoSEQ multiplex PCR, while the TCRdb copy is restricted to in-frame clones and leaves out a portion. Of 50,000 to 65,000 clones detected, about three quarters appear once; the ten largest clones hold 0.95% to 1.5%. V lost 5 bases to trimming and J lost 3 bases; unmatched junction nucleotides: 8. This CDR3 region has 16 residues. CDR1 and CDR2 (germline): MNHEY, SMNVEV (reference sequence). In the ViraFEST assay, antigen-specific CD4+ clonotypes were identified by expansion after peptide-pool stimulation. With approximately ten days of culture completed, CD4+ T cells were isolated. Either the mRNA-1273 or the BNT162b2 vaccine was given to participants as two doses. Wells of around 2 million PBMC each were grown with 10 IU/ml IL-2 and 8.5 to 10 ug/ml peptides. A word on this clone: The antigen remains unidentified.

The sample here was CD4+ T cells from PBMCs cultured with HCoV-229E spike peptides, taken after COVID-19 vaccination. This rearrangement joins TRBV27 to TRBJ1-5; TRBD1 agrees at 9 bases. The TCR comes from a human donor who received a COVID-19 vaccine. The CDR3 nucleotides are TGTGCCAGCAGTCCACTGGACAGGGGCGCCAATCAGCCCCAGCATTTT. Amino acids: CASSPLDRGANQPQHF.